A single sample is the source of the 22 T cell receptor beta chains below, sequenced in a study of cytomegalovirus exposure and HLA in healthy donors. It was with 60 Vbeta and 13 Jbeta primers that the PCR ran. Only in-frame clones appear in the TCRdb table, and some are missing; sequencing was by immunoSEQ multiplex PCR. The sample contains fewer than 150,000 clones, 80% of which appear only once. Sequenced material: PBMCs. These receptors all come from a man aged 25-40 years in good health.

The rearrangement uses TRBV6-4 and TRBJ2-5; possibly TRBD2 for D (6 bases). CDR1 is MRHNA and CDR2 is SNTAGT in the germline V gene. This CDR3 comprises 16 residues. V lost 0 bases and J lost 0, with 11 bases in between. CDR3 bases: TGTGCCAGCAGTGACTCCATGCGGGGAGACCAAGAGACCCAGTACTTC. Protein sequence: CASSDSMRGDQETQYF.

This clone was detected once. J is TRBJ2-5 and V is TRBV5-1; D might be TRBD2 (5 bases). The CDR3 runs to 15 residues. Germline-derived CDR1 and CDR2 are SGHRS and YFSETQ. Trimming removed 4 bases at V and 5 bases at J, with 18 bases between. CDR3 nucleotides: TGCGCCAGCAGCACCCGGGAAACCGGGGATGAGACCCAGTACTTC. Translated, it gives CASSTRETGDETQYF.

J is TRBJ1-1 and V is TRBV9; no definite D call. Trimming removed 0 bases from V and 0 bases from J, with 6 bases in between. Looked up from germline, CDR1 is SGDLS and CDR2 is YYNGEE. CDR3 length: 14 residues. The CDR3 region is CASSVGLMNTEAFF. The CDR3 DNA is TGTGCCAGCAGCGTAGGGCTCATGAACACTGAAGCTTTCTTT.

The chain is built from TRBV30 and TRBJ2-3; 9 bases match TRBD1. V was pared by 2 bases and J by 4 bases, with 7 bases of the junction left unmatched. This CDR3 is built from 15 residues. CDR1 is GTSNPN, CDR2 SVGIG, per germline (reference sequence). The CDR3 DNA is TGTGCCTGGAGTCCCCGACAGGGGGTCTCAGATACGCAGTATTTT. Translation: CAWSPRQGVSDTQYF.

The chain has TRBV29-1 and TRBJ2-7; the match to TRBD2 covers 7 bases. V dropped 7 bases and J dropped 0; count of bases not matched to a gene: 6. The germline V gene has CDR1 SQVTM and CDR2 ANQGSEA. This CDR3 is built from 13 residues. The CDR3 bases are TGCAGCGCCGTAGCGGGTGTCTCCTACGAGCAGTACTTC. It specifies CSAVAGVSYEQYF.

The chain links TRBV27 to TRBJ2-1; 7 positions agree with TRBD2. This CDR3 region has 15 residues. J was trimmed by 7 bases and V by 6 bases; bases with no gene match: 12. The germline V gene has CDR1 MNHEY and CDR2 SMNVEV (reference sequence). Here the CDR3 DNA reads TGTGCCAGCAGCTCCATTGGAGGGAGGGGTAATGAGCAGTTCTTC. It encodes CASSSIGGRGNEQFF.

The rearrangement links TRBV9 to TRBJ2-1, with D possibly being TRBD1 (5 bases). This CDR3 comprises 13 residues. Germline lookup yields CDR1 SGDLS and CDR2 YYNGEE. Trimming shortened V by 0 bases and J by 7 bases, and 8 bases separated the two germline ends. The CDR3 DNA sequence: TGTGCCAGCAGCGTAGGACAGTTGAATGAGCAGTTCTTC. This codes for CASSVGQLNEQFF. Full variable domain (rest looked up from reference TRBV9 and TRBJ2-1): DSGVTQTPKHLITATGQRVTLRCSPRSGDLSVYWYQQSLDQGLQFLIQYYNGEERAKGNILERFSAQQFPDLHSELNLSSLELGDSALYFCASSVGQLNEQFFGPGTRLTVL.

The rearrangement uses TRBV10-2 and TRBJ2-5; 7 nucleotides align to TRBD1. Germline lookup yields CDR1 WSHSY and CDR2 SAAADI. V trimming: 6 bases; J trimming: 7 bases; junction bases outside the gene matches: 8. CDR3 length: 13 residues. CDR3 sequence reads: CASSLDRDGTQYF. The DNA for the CDR3 is TGCGCCAGCAGCCTTGACAGGGATGGGACCCAGTACTTC.

The chain combines TRBV28 with TRBJ2-2; D unresolved. The CDR3 consists of 16 residues. CDR1 and CDR2 (germline): MDHEN, SYDVKM. With 1 base removed from V and 5 bases from J, the gap between germline ends came to 14 bases. In nucleotides, the CDR3 is TGTGCCAGCAGTTTATCTCAAAGCCAACGGACCGGGGAGCTGTTTTTT. This translates into CASSLSQSQRTGELFF.

The chain links TRBV4-1 to TRBJ2-7; D gene uncertain. The V gene's germline CDR1 is MGHRA and CDR2 YSYEKL. The CDR3 is made up of 13 amino acids. V dropped 4 bases and J dropped 2 bases, with 9 bases sitting between them. The CDR3 nucleotides read TGCGCCAGCAGCCTGACTGAAACCTACGAGCAGTACTTC. Its translation: CASSLTETYEQYF.

As to this clone: A read error may produce the germline difference seen at one junction end. Other DNA sequences in this sample translate to the same CDR3. The genes are TRBV27 and TRBJ2-7; 9 nucleotides line up with TRBD2. Germline assignment: CDR1 MNHEY and CDR2 SMNVEV (reference sequence). The CDR3 is made up of 14 amino acids. The CDR3 DNA is TGCGCCAGCAGCCCGGGACTAGCTTTGAGCGAGCAGTACTTC. It encodes CASSPGLALSEQYF.

V is TRBV7-9 and J is TRBJ2-1; a possible D gene is TRBD1 (6 bases). Germline V lookup: CDR1 SEHNR, CDR2 FQNEAQ (reference sequence). The CDR3 covers 12 residues. V lost 8 bases to trimming and J lost 5 bases, with 10 bases between them. The CDR3 region is CASPHRDNEQFF. CDR3 nucleotide sequence: TGTGCCAGCCCCCACAGGGACAATGAGCAGTTCTTC.

To note about this clone: Within the sample, other DNA sequences also encode this same CDR3. V gene TRBV19 combines with J gene TRBJ2-3, with 10 bases fitting TRBD2. The trim removed 6 bases at V and 3 bases at J, leaving 0 bases unmatched. The CDR3 has 13 amino acids. Per germline, CDR1 LNHDA and CDR2 SQIVND (reference sequence). CDR3 nucleotides: TGTGCCAGTAGGACTAGCGGGACAGATACGCAGTATTTT. Protein sequence: CASRTSGTDTQYF.

The DNA for the CDR3 is TGTGCCAGCAGTTTAAGGACAACCTCCTACGAGCAGTACTTC. Translation: CASSLRTTSYEQYF. The V gene is TRBV27, the J gene TRBJ2-7; tentatively, D is TRBD1 (5 bases). CDR3 length equals 14 residues. V was pared by 2 bases and J by 0 bases, with 8 bases between. Germline V gives CDR1 MNHEY, CDR2 SMNVEV (reference sequence).

This clone was counted a few times. V and J are TRBV6-6 and TRBJ1-5, with a weak D call TRBD1 (5 bases). CDR1 and CDR2 (germline): MNHNY, SVGAGI (reference sequence). V was clipped by 2 bases and J by 1 base, with 9 bases between them. The CDR3 runs 15 residues. CDR3 sequence reads: CASSYTRQSNQPQHF. CDR3 DNA: TGTGCCAGCAGTTACACCCGACAGAGCAATCAGCCCCAGCATTTT.

On this clone: Sequence at one end of the junction differs from germline and may be a read error. The J gene is TRBJ1-5, the V gene TRBV7-9, with TRBD1 matching 7 bases. Looked up from germline, CDR1 is SEHNR and CDR2 is FQNEAQ (reference sequence). CDR3 length equals 14 residues. CDR3 sequence (DNA): TGTTCCAGCAGCGCTGGACAGGACCTTTTGCCCCAGCATTTT. Amino acid sequence: CSSSAGQDLLPQHF. The entire variable domain, with the rest obtained from reference TRBV7-9 and TRBJ1-5, is as follows: DTGVSQNPRHKITKRGQNVTFRCDPISEHNRLYWYRQTLGQGPEFLTYFQNEAQLEKSRLLSDRFSAERPKGSFSTLEIQRTEQGDSAMYLCSSSAGQDLLPQHFGDGTRLSIL.

The CDR3 reads CASTPTGGETQYF. Written as DNA, the CDR3 is TGTGCCAGTACACCGACAGGGGGGGAGACCCAGTACTTC. The V call is TRBV19, the J call TRBJ2-5, with TRBD1 identical over 9 bases. This CDR3 is built from 13 residues. Trimming took 7 bases from V and 5 from J; bases not matched to a gene: 5. Germline CDR1 and CDR2: LNHDA and SQIVND (reference sequence).

This clone was seen just once. The rearrangement uses TRBV9 and TRBJ1-3; a possible D gene is TRBD1 (6 bases). The germline V gene encodes CDR1 SGDLS and CDR2 YYNGEE. CDR3 length: 17 residues. V was clipped by 6 bases and J by 0 bases, with 19 bases between them. DNA for the CDR3: TGTGCCAGCACCCGCCACAGGGAGTCCTACTCTGGAAACACCATATATTTT. Translating gives CASTRHRESYSGNTIYF.

This chain links TRBV6-1 with TRBJ2-5; TRBD1 matches 7 bases. J was trimmed by 5 bases and V by 11 bases; bases with no gene match: 11. The germline gives CDR1 MNHNS, CDR2 SASEGT. The length of the CDR3 is 13 residues. Here the CDR3 reads CAGDRVFGETQYF. CDR3 sequence (DNA): TGTGCCGGCGACAGGGTTTTCGGGGAGACCCAGTACTTC.

The chain is built from TRBV9 and TRBJ2-1; 7 bases are a match to TRBD2. The germline V gene encodes CDR1 SGDLS and CDR2 YYNGEE. This CDR3 contains 16 residues. V lost 4 bases and J lost 2; bases outside the gene matches: 9. The CDR3 region is CASSLSRGTTYNEQFF. DNA for the CDR3: TGTGCCAGCAGCCTTAGTCGGGGGACTACCTACAATGAGCAGTTCTTC.

The chain links TRBV7-9 to TRBJ2-1; possibly TRBD1 for D (6 bases). V was shortened by 5 bases and J by 15 bases, with 23 bases between the two germline ends. Germline V lookup: CDR1 SEHNR, CDR2 FQNEAQ (reference sequence). This CDR3 region has 14 residues. DNA for the CDR3: TGTGCCAGCAGCCAAGCGACAGGCGTACTTCGATGGTTCTTC. This translates into CASSQATGVLRWFF.

The rearrangement joins TRBV5-1 to TRBJ2-5; weak D call: TRBD1 (6 bases). Looked up from germline, CDR1 is SGHRS and CDR2 is YFSETQ. V lost 4 bases to trimming and J lost 3 bases, with 13 bases between them. The CDR3 sequence is 14 residues long. The CDR3 DNA is TGCGCCAGCAGCCCGAGGACAGAGGAAGAGACCCAGTACTTC. Translation gives CASSPRTEEETQYF.